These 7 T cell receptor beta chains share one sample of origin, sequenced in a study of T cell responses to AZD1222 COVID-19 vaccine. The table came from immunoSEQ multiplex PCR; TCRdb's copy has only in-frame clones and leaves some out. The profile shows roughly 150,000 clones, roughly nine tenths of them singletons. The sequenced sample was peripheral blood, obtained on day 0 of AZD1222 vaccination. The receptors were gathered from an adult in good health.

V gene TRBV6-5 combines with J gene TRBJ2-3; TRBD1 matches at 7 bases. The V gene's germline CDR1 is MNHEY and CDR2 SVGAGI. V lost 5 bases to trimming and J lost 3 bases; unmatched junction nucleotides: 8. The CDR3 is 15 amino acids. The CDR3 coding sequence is TGTGCCAGCAGTAAAACAGGGGATCAGACAGATACGCAGTATTTT. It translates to CASSKTGDQTDTQYF.

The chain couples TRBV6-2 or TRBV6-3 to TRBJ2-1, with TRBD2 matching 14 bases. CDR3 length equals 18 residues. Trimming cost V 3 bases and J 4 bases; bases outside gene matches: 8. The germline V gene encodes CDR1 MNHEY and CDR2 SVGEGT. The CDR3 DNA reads TGTGCCAGCAGTTATTTAGGGACTAGCGGGGGAGGGTACAATGAGCAGTTCTTC. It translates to CASSYLGTSGGGYNEQFF.

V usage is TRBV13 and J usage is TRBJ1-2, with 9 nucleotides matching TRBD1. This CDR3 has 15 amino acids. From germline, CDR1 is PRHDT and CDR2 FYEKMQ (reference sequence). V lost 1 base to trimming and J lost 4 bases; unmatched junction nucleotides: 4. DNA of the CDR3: TGTGCCAGCAGCTTAGACAGGGGGCAAGGCTATGGCTACACCTTC. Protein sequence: CASSLDRGQGYGYTF.

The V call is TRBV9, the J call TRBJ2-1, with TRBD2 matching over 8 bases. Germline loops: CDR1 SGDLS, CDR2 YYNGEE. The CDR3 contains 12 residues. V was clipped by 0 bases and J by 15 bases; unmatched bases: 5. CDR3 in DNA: TGTGCCAGCAGCGTAGACAGCGGGGGTCCGTTCTTC. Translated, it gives CASSVDSGGPFF. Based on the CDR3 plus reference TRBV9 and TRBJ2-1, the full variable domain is DSGVTQTPKHLITATGQRVTLRCSPRSGDLSVYWYQQSLDQGLQFLIQYYNGEERAKGNILERFSAQQFPDLHSELNLSSLELGDSALYFCASSVDSGGPFFGPGTRLTVL.

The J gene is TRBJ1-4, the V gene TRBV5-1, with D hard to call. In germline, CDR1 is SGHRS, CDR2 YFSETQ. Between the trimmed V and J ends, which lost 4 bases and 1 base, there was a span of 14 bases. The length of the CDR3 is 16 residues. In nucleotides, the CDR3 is TGCGCCAGCAGCCGGATGCAGGAGAGAACTAATGAAAAACTGTTTTTT. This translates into CASSRMQERTNEKLFF.

The CDR3 nucleotides are TGTGCCAGCAGTTACTCCCGGCAGGATGGCTACACCTTC. This sequence encodes CASSYSRQDGYTF. J is TRBJ1-2 and V is TRBV6-2 or TRBV6-3; D call uncertain. Deletions cut 0 bases from V and 6 bases from J, with 8 bases between. The CDR3 contains 13 residues. The germline CDR1 and CDR2 sequences are MNHEY and SVGEGT.

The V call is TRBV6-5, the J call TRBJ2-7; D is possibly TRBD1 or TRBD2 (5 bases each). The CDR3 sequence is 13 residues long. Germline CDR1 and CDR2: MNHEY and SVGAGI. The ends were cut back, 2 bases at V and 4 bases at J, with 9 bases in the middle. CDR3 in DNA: TGTGCCAGCAGTTACCGGGACGGTTACGAGCAGTACGTC. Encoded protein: CASSYRDGYEQYV.